One sample yielded the 29 T cell receptor beta chains listed below, sequenced in a study. Some clones are missing from TCRdb's copy, which holds only in-frame ones; the method was immunoSEQ multiplex PCR. The sample carries tens of thousands of clones, about 92% recorded once. Sequencing was performed on PBMCs. These receptors originate from a man in his forties or fifties with rheumatoid arthritis.

The V gene is TRBV2, the J gene TRBJ1-1; 8 nucleotides line up with TRBD1. Trimming at V came to 4 bases and at J to 4 bases, leaving 5 bases not matched to a gene. This CDR3 has 14 residues. CDR1 and CDR2 from the germline V gene are SNHLY and FYNNEI. The CDR3 nucleotides read TGTGCCAGCAGTGGTAGGACAGGGAGCACTGAAGCTTTCTTT. Its protein is CASSGRTGSTEAFF.

The chain links TRBV18 to TRBJ2-3; 9 nucleotides agree with TRBD1. The CDR3 runs 15 residues. V gave up 3 bases and J gave up 4 bases; unmatched junction bases: 5. CDR1 is KGHSH, CDR2 LQKENI, per germline. The CDR3 spells CASSPYRGLPDTQYF. The CDR3 DNA sequence: TGTGCCAGCTCACCTTACAGGGGGCTCCCAGATACGCAGTATTTT. Together with reference TRBV18 and TRBJ2-3, the CDR3 gives the full variable domain: NAGVMQNPRHLVRRRGQEARLRCSPMKGHSHVYWYRQLPEEGLKFMVYLQKENIIDESGMPKERFSAEFPKEGPSILRIQQVVRGDSAAYFCASSPYRGLPDTQYFGPGTRLTVL.

The V gene is TRBV14, the J gene TRBJ1-1, with TRBD1 as a possible D gene (5 bases). V was cut by 1 base and J by 5 bases, with 8 bases left in between. Germline V gene sequence: CDR1 SGHDN, CDR2 FVKESK. The CDR3 sequence is 13 residues long. The CDR3 DNA is TGTGCCAGCAGCCAAGGACAGTTGACTGAAGCTTTCTTT. Its translation: CASSQGQLTEAFF. The variable domain in full, completed from reference TRBV14 and TRBJ1-1, reads EAGVTQFPSHSVIEKGQTVTLRCDPISGHDNLYWYRRVMGKEIKFLLHFVKESKQDESGMPNNRFLAERTGGTYSTLKVQPAELEDSGVYFCASSQGQLTEAFFGQGTRLTVV.

The chain joins TRBV30 to TRBJ1-5, with 7 bases aligning to TRBD1. V was pared by 3 bases and J by 9 bases, with 5 bases of the junction left unmatched. The CDR3 totals 12 residues. Germline V gene data show CDR1 as GTSNPN and CDR2 as SVGIG (reference sequence). The CDR3 nucleotides are TGTGCCTGGAGACAGGGGACGCGGCCCCAGCATTTT. This sequence encodes CAWRQGTRPQHF.

The CDR3 is CASSYDSWGEGEQYF. The CDR3 DNA follows: TGTGCCAGCAGTTACGACTCTTGGGGGGAAGGCGAGCAGTACTTC. The chain is built from TRBV6-5 and TRBJ2-7, with D maybe TRBD2 (6 bases). The V end was cut by 2 bases, the J end by 6 bases, with 17 bases between. The CDR3 spans 15 residues. Germline assignment: CDR1 MNHEY and CDR2 SVGAGI.

V usage is TRBV9 and J usage is TRBJ2-7, with TRBD1 matching over 8 bases. The germline V gene has CDR1 SGDLS and CDR2 YYNGEE. The length of the CDR3 is 13 residues. Trimming at V came to 3 bases and at J to 7 bases, leaving 6 bases not matched to a gene. DNA of the CDR3: TGTGCCAGCAGCGCGGACAGGGCGGCTGAGCAGTACTTC. Protein product: CASSADRAAEQYF.

This chain links TRBV6-2 or TRBV6-3 with TRBJ1-1, with 9 bases matching TRBD1. In germline, CDR1 is MNHEY, CDR2 SVGEGT. The CDR3 runs to 14 residues. Trimming cost V 5 bases and J 5 bases; bases outside gene matches: 6. The chain's CDR3 is CASSKRDRVTEAFF. The CDR3 DNA is TGTGCCAGCAGTAAGAGGGACAGGGTTACTGAAGCTTTCTTT.

The V call is TRBV3-1 (or the pseudogene TRBV3-2), the J call TRBJ2-1; 7 positions match TRBD1. Trimming removed 6 bases from V and 8 bases from J; junction bases left unmatched: 13. CDR1 and CDR2 from the germline V gene are LGHDT and YNNKEL (reference sequence). The CDR3 totals 15 residues. CDR3 nucleotides: TGTGCCAGCAGACCGAACAGGGGCGAAAGGTATGAGCAGTTCTTC. The encoded protein is CASRPNRGERYEQFF.

V and J are TRBV6-1 and TRBJ1-2; D is unresolved. This CDR3 contains 14 residues. Deletions cut 3 bases from V and 4 bases from J, with 12 bases between. Looked up from germline, CDR1 is MNHNS and CDR2 is SASEGT. The CDR3 loop reads CASSEVDNSYGYTF. The DNA of the CDR3 is TGTGCCAGCAGTGAGGTCGACAACAGCTATGGCTACACCTTC.

This chain joins TRBV6-1 and TRBJ1-1; 8 nucleotides agree with TRBD1. The V segment lost 2 bases and the J segment 4 bases; nucleotides outside the gene matches: 6. CDR1 MNHNS and CDR2 SASEGT come from the germline V gene. This CDR3 comprises 15 residues. CDR3 loop: CASSESRQGLTEAFF. CDR3 in DNA: TGTGCCAGCAGTGAATCTAGACAGGGGCTCACTGAAGCTTTCTTT.

This clone ranks as medium-sized (0.01 to 0.1%). The chain couples TRBV7-2 to TRBJ2-1; D gene ambiguous. V lost 2 bases and J 9 bases, leaving 8 bases between the germline ends. CDR1 and CDR2 from the germline V gene are SGHTA and FQGNSA. The CDR3 length is 12 residues. The CDR3 DNA reads as TGTGCCAGCAGCTTATTTGGAGTTGAGCAGTTCTTC. Translating gives CASSLFGVEQFF.

J is TRBJ2-1 and V is TRBV7-2; TRBD2 matches at 15 bases. The junction had 2 bases not matched to a gene; V was cut back by 5 bases and J by 3 bases. The CDR3 runs to 16 residues. The germline CDR1 and CDR2 sequences are SGHTA and FQGNSA. The CDR3 DNA reads TGTGCCAGCAGCCGGACTAGCGGGAGGGTCTACAATGAGCAGTTCTTC. Its protein is CASSRTSGRVYNEQFF.

The chain has TRBV30 and TRBJ1-5; 8 bases map to TRBD1. CDR1 GTSNPN and CDR2 SVGIG come from the germline V gene (reference sequence). The V gene end was trimmed by 0 bases and the J gene end by 0 bases; junction bases not matched to a gene: 7. There are 17 residues in the CDR3. CDR3 loop: CAWSVGQGTFSNQPQHF. DNA for the CDR3: TGTGCCTGGAGTGTCGGACAGGGAACGTTTAGCAATCAGCCCCAGCATTTT.

J is TRBJ1-2 and V is TRBV3-1 (or the pseudogene TRBV3-2); D gene unclear. Germline CDR1 LGHDT, CDR2 YNNKEL (reference sequence). The CDR3 spans 12 residues. The V end was cut by 4 bases, the J end by 7 bases, with 10 bases between. The CDR3 here is CASSPGPAGYTF. The CDR3 nucleotides read TGTGCCAGCAGCCCCGGACCCGCTGGCTACACCTTC.

The chain uses TRBV6-5 and TRBJ2-7, with D unclear. The CDR3 has 14 amino acids. V was clipped by 2 bases and J by 3 bases, with 11 bases between them. CDR1 MNHEY and CDR2 SVGAGI come from the germline V gene. In DNA, the CDR3 is TGTGCCAGCAGTTACGCCGCTGCTAACTACGAGCAGTACTTC. This translates into CASSYAAANYEQYF.

The rearrangement links TRBV7-9 to TRBJ1-4; 7 bases match TRBD1. There are 14 residues in the CDR3. In germline, CDR1 is SEHNR, CDR2 FQNEAQ (reference sequence). The V gene end was trimmed by 5 bases and the J gene end by 6 bases; junction bases not matched to a gene: 6. Here the CDR3 DNA reads TGTGCCAGCAGCGAGATCGGGACAGATGAAAAACTGTTTTTT. This encodes CASSEIGTDEKLFF.

This sequence joins TRBV19 and TRBJ1-5, with a tentative D call TRBD1 (6 bases). From germline, CDR1 is LNHDA and CDR2 SQIVND (reference sequence). Trimming took off 7 bases at V and 9 bases at J, with 19 bases between the two ends. The CDR3 sequence is 14 residues long. The CDR3 DNA reads as TGTGCCAGTATTGGTCGGGGGGCCCCAGGGCCCCAGCATTTT. Protein: CASIGRGAPGPQHF.

The chain employs TRBV4-3 and TRBJ2-3, with a possible D match to TRBD2 (5 bases). Germline V lookup: CDR1 LGHNA, CDR2 YSLEER. The CDR3 consists of 15 residues. Trimming shortened V by 1 base and J by 0 bases, and 8 bases separated the two germline ends. CDR3 sequence (DNA): TGCGCCAGCAGCCAAGTGCGGACTAGCACAGATACGCAGTATTTT. As protein: CASSQVRTSTDTQYF.

This rearrangement joins TRBV28 to TRBJ2-7; unclear D gene. Germline V lookup: CDR1 MDHEN, CDR2 SYDVKM. The CDR3 has 11 residues. V lost 8 bases to trimming and J lost 6 bases, with 11 bases between them. The CDR3 region is CASSGPFEQYF. CDR3 nucleotide sequence: TGTGCCAGCTCAGGCCCCTTCGAGCAGTACTTC.

CDR3 DNA sequence: TGTGCCAGCAGCAGGACTAGCGGGAGTTCGGGGGCCAACGTCCTGACTTTC. Protein: CASSRTSGSSGANVLTF. This chain uses TRBV7-2 with TRBJ2-6; 13 bases align to TRBD2. The CDR3 length is 17 residues. From germline, CDR1 is SGHTA and CDR2 FQGNSA. V was pared by 5 bases and J by 4 bases, with 5 bases of the junction left unmatched.

The chain recombines TRBV3-1 (or the pseudogene TRBV3-2) with TRBJ2-7, with TRBD2 matching 14 bases. The CDR3 sequence is 18 residues long. Germline assignment: CDR1 LGHDT and CDR2 YNNKEL (reference sequence). J was trimmed by 4 bases and V by 0 bases; bases with no gene match: 8. CDR3 amino acids: CASSQDRGLAGAEYEQYF. The DNA for the CDR3 is TGTGCCAGCAGCCAAGATCGGGGACTAGCGGGAGCAGAATACGAGCAGTACTTC.

The V call is TRBV30, the J call TRBJ1-2, with 8 nucleotides matching TRBD1. CDR1 GTSNPN and CDR2 SVGIG come from the germline V gene (reference sequence). This CDR3 has 13 residues. V shed 2 bases, J shed 9 bases, and the junction held 8 bases outside the gene matches. CDR3 nucleotides: TGTGCCTGGAGTCCGCCGGGACAGGCTAGCTACACCTTC. It codes for CAWSPPGQASYTF.

The chain couples TRBV11-2 to TRBJ1-1; weak D call: TRBD1 (6 bases). From germline, CDR1 is SGHAT and CDR2 FQNNGV. V was trimmed by 4 bases and J by 13 bases, leaving 19 bases between them. The CDR3 is 13 amino acids. In DNA, the CDR3 is TGTGCCAGCAGCTCGGCCGGGGGCCTGCAGGTTTTCTTT. This translates into CASSSAGGLQVFF.

V and J are TRBV2 and TRBJ2-1; tentative D call: TRBD1 (6 bases). V lost 7 bases and J 7 bases, leaving 23 bases between the germline ends. There are 16 residues in the CDR3. The V gene's germline CDR1 is SNHLY and CDR2 FYNNEI. Written as DNA, the CDR3 is TGTGCCAGCAAGGCGTTTCAGGGGTTGCCTGGGAATGAGCAGTTCTTC. Translating it yields CASKAFQGLPGNEQFF.

The J gene is TRBJ2-5, the V gene TRBV19; D is unclear. V shed 5 bases and J shed 11 bases, with 15 bases lying between them. Germline values: CDR1 LNHDA, CDR2 SQIVND (reference sequence). The CDR3 has 12 amino acids. The CDR3 loop reads CASSSEIDGQYF. CDR3 sequence (DNA): TGTGCCAGTAGTTCGGAGATTGACGGGCAGTACTTC.

The genes are TRBV3-1 (or the pseudogene TRBV3-2) and TRBJ2-7, with D possibly being TRBD1 (6 bases). The CDR3 is 20 amino acids. Germline CDR1 reads LGHDT; CDR2 reads YNNKEL (reference sequence). V lost 1 base and J lost 3, with 28 bases in between. CDR3 coding DNA: TGTGCCAGCAGCCAAGGCCCTACAGGGCCTCCTTTTGGGCTTTACTACGAGCAGTACTTC. As protein: CASSQGPTGPPFGLYYEQYF.

The CDR3 DNA follows: TGCGCCAGCAGTGGGAGGGAATTAATATGCTATGGCTACACCTTC. Amino acid sequence: CASSGRELICYGYTF. The chain links TRBV10-1 to TRBJ1-2, with unresolved D. Germline-derived CDR1 and CDR2 are WNHNN and SYGVQD (reference sequence). The CDR3 spans 15 residues. With 4 bases removed from V and 4 bases from J, the gap between germline ends came to 16 bases.

A few counts support this clone. The gene calls are TRBV2 and TRBJ2-7; D remains ambiguous. V was trimmed by 8 bases and J by 2 bases, leaving 7 bases between them. Germline V lookup: CDR1 SNHLY, CDR2 FYNNEI. The CDR3 runs 11 residues. CDR3 amino acids: CASGKAYEQYF. Here the CDR3 DNA reads TGTGCCAGCGGGAAGGCCTACGAGCAGTACTTC.

The V gene is TRBV5-6, the J gene TRBJ2-1; 8 nucleotides match TRBD1. Trimming cost V 0 bases and J 5 bases; bases outside gene matches: 7. Germline V gives CDR1 SGHDT, CDR2 YYEEEE. CDR3 length: 16 residues. The CDR3 coding sequence is TGTGCCAGCAGCTTGGGACAGGGGATGGCTAACAATGAGCAGTTCTTC. Translating it yields CASSLGQGMANNEQFF.